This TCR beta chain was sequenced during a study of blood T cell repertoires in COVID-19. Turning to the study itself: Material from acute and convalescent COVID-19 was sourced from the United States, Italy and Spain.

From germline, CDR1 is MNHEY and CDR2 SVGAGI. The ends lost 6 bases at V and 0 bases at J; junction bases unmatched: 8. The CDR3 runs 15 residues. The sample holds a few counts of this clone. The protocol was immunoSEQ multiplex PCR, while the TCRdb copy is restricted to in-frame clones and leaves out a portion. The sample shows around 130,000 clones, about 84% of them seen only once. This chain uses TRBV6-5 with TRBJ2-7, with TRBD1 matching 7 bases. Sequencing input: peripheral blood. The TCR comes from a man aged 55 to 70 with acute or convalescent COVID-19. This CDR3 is CASSSHRGPSYEQYF. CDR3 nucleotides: TGTGCCAGCAGCTCGCACAGGGGACCCTCCTACGAGCAGTACTTC.